The clone carrying this T cell receptor beta chain was seen just once. Its antigen is not identified. A read error may explain this, as a much larger clone is one base away. The CDR3 ends on some other residue instead of the conserved phenylalanine or tryptophan, so this is likely a read error. These data originate in a study of tumor-infiltrating lymphocytes in primary liver carcinoma. Study-level background: The patient population consisted of men and women between 30 and 69 years of age. Study results and limitations: When set against blood, tumors had a significantly higher top-250-clone fraction (p = 0.039). Tumor-adjacent and tumor-blood pairs displayed less overlap than did pairs of tumor regions.

TCR beta cDNA was prepared out of about 510 ng total RNA by means of a constant-region primer. Modified slightly, ARM-PCR produced TCR beta libraries over three nested multiplex PCR rounds. Both of the initial two PCR rounds ran for roughly 10 cycles and employed TRBV1-TRBV30 forward primers alongside a C-beta reverse primer. TCRdb re-analysed the multiplex PCR reads in MiXCR, keeping a single row per CDR3 protein. The table includes approximately 320,000 distinct CDR3 sequences, almost 60% detected once. V gave up 5 bases and J gave up 2 bases, with 12 bases separating them. The V gene's germline CDR1 is KGHDR and CDR2 SFDVKD. The CDR3 is 15 amino acids. Germline DNA was also extracted, and blood RNA was taken from unsorted whole blood.

The sample comprised peripheral blood. The sequence came from a woman aged 25 to 45 with primary liver carcinoma and hepatitis B virus infection. The chain uses TRBV24-1 and TRBJ1-3; TRBD1 might be the D (5 bases). This chain's CDR3 is CATSAQGEAGNTIYL. The DNA of the CDR3 is TGTGCCACCAGTGCCCAGGGTGAGGCTGGAAACACCATATATCTT.